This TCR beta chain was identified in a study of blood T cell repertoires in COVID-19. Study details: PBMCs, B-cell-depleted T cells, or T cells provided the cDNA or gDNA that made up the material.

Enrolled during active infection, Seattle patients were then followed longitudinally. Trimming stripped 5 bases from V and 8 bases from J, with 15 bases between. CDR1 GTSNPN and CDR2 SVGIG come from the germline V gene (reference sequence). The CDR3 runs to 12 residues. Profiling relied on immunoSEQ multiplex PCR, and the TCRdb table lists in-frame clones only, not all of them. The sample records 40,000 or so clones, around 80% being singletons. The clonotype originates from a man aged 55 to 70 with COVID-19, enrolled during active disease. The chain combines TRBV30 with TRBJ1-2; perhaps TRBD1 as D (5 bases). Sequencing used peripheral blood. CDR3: CAWGTGFRGYTF. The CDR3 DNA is TGTGCCTGGGGCACAGGATTCCGGGGCTACACCTTC. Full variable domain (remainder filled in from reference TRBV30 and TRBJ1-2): SQTIHQWPATLVQPVGSPLSLECTVEGTSNPNLYWYRQAAGRGLQLLFYSVGIGQISSEVPQNLSASRPQDRQFILSSKKLLLSDSGFYLCAWGTGFRGYTFGSGTRLTVV.